This TCR beta chain originates from a study of shared clonotypes between healthy human individuals. Germline V gives CDR1 SGHTA, CDR2 FQGNSA. This CDR3 has 15 residues. V lost 1 base, J lost 2 bases, and 12 bases lay in between. The repertoire was sequenced with immunoSEQ multiplex PCR; TCRdb's copy has only in-frame clones and lacks some. The repertoire holds 2 million to 2.5 million clones, with approximately 94% as singletons. This TCR derives from a man younger than 30 in good health. Sequenced input: naive CD4+ T cells sorted from blood. The subset is: CD45RA+ positively selected. The rearrangement links TRBV7-2 to TRBJ2-7; tentative D call: TRBD1 (6 bases). The CDR3 region has the DNA TGTGCCAGCAGCTTAGTGGACAGTGTAACCTACGAGCAGTACTTC. Amino acids: CASSLVDSVTYEQYF.